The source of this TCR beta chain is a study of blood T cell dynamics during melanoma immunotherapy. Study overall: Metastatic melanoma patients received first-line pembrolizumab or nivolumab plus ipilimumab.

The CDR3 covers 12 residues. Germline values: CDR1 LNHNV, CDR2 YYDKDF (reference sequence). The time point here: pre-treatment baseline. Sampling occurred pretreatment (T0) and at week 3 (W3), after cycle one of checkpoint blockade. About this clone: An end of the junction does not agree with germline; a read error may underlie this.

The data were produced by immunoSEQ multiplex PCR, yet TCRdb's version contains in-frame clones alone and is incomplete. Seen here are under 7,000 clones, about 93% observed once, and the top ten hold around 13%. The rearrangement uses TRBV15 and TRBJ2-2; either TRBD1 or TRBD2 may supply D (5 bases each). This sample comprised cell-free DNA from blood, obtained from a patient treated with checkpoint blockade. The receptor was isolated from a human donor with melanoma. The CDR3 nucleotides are TGTGCCACCAGGATGGGCACCGGGGCGCTGTTTTTT. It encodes CATRMGTGALFF.